The 17 T cell receptor beta chains below were found in one sample sequenced in a study of shared T cell receptors in the human thymus. Profiled with immunoSEQ multiplex PCR; TCRdb holds only in-frame clones, not every one. The sample records roughly 660,000 clones, over 75% being singletons. Separately, the same data were catalogued under a study of human thymus T cells.

Sequenced: thymocytes. The receptors come from a boy in the first two years of life with a congenital heart defect.

This clone came up once. This chain uses TRBV7-2 with TRBJ1-3, with 8 bases aligning to TRBD1. Looked up from germline, CDR1 is SGHTA and CDR2 is FQGNSA. This CDR3 is 19 amino acids long. The V and J ends lost 5 bases and 3 bases, in that order; junction bases with no gene match: 18. The CDR3 coding sequence is TGTGCCAGCAGCCCGAGCCAGGGGGCGTGTGGAGTCTGTGGAAACACCATATATTTT. This translates into CASSPSQGACGVCGNTIYF.

The chain uses TRBV5-1 and TRBJ2-3, with 14 nucleotides matching TRBD2. This CDR3 spans 18 amino acids. Germline V gives CDR1 SGHRS, CDR2 YFSETQ. The ends lost 0 bases at V and 4 bases at J; junction bases unmatched: 7. CDR3 amino acids: CASSLAPGTSGSPDTQYF. As DNA, the CDR3 is TGCGCCAGCAGCTTGGCCCCCGGGACTAGCGGGAGCCCAGATACGCAGTATTTT.

This clone was detected once. V gene TRBV4-2 combines with J gene TRBJ2-7, with D perhaps matching TRBD1 (6 bases). V was clipped by 0 bases and J by 2 bases, with 17 bases between them. CDR3 size: 17 residues. CDR1 is LGHNA, CDR2 YNFKEQ, per germline. CDR3 loop: CASSQDWRDRMTYEQYF. CDR3 DNA sequence: TGTGCCAGCAGCCAAGATTGGCGTGACAGGATGACCTACGAGCAGTACTTC.

The chain employs TRBV5-1 and TRBJ1-2; tentatively, D is TRBD1 (6 bases). In germline, CDR1 is SGHRS, CDR2 YFSETQ. This CDR3 is 14 amino acids long. V was trimmed by 3 bases and J by 6 bases, leaving 15 bases between them. CDR3 in amino acids: CASSWRRGTDGYTF. The CDR3 nucleotides read TGCGCCAGCAGCTGGCGAAGGGGGACGGATGGCTACACCTTC.

The chain links TRBV4-3 to TRBJ2-2; 10 bases are a match to TRBD2. Germline CDR1 is LGHNA and CDR2 is YSLEER. The junction had 9 bases not matched to a gene; V was cut back by 1 base and J by 7 bases. This CDR3 has 17 amino acids. The DNA of the CDR3 is TGCGCCAGCAGCCAAGTCCGAGCGGGAGGGGGTAACGGGGAGCTGTTTTTT. Encoded protein: CASSQVRAGGGNGELFF.

This rearrangement joins TRBV9 to TRBJ2-1, with 9 bases matching TRBD2. The CDR3 consists of 13 residues. Losses at the gene ends were 1 base for V and 14 bases for J; bases not matched to a gene: 7. The germline V gene has CDR1 SGDLS and CDR2 YYNGEE. The CDR3 bases are TGTGCCAGCAGCGTATCGGGACTAGCCCCTGAGTTCTTC. Protein sequence: CASSVSGLAPEFF.

This clone was counted once. Other DNA sequences in this sample translate to the same CDR3. The J gene is TRBJ2-7, the V gene TRBV27, with 7 positions matching TRBD2. After removal of 4 bases from V and 3 bases from J, the junction contained 3 bases not matched to a gene. Per germline, CDR1 MNHEY and CDR2 SMNVEV (reference sequence). CDR3 length equals 13 residues. The CDR3 region is CASSSSGSYEQYF. The CDR3 DNA is TGTGCCAGCAGTTCTAGCGGTAGCTACGAGCAGTACTTC.

This chain joins TRBV2 and TRBJ2-3, with D possibly TRBD2 on 6 matching bases. There are 14 residues in the CDR3. The V gene lost 7 bases and the J gene lost 4 bases, with 15 bases spanning the gap. From germline, CDR1 is SNHLY and CDR2 FYNNEI. Here the CDR3 DNA reads TGTGCCAGCACCGGGACCCCGGGGGCAGATACGCAGTATTTT. It is translated as CASTGTPGADTQYF.

The chain links TRBV11-3 to TRBJ2-6, with unresolved D. The V gene's germline CDR1 is SGHNT and CDR2 YENEEA. The CDR3 covers 14 residues. Trimming removed 5 bases from V and 4 bases from J, with 9 bases in between. This CDR3 reads CASSPLEGANVLTF. The CDR3 DNA follows: TGTGCCAGCAGCCCCCTCGAGGGGGCCAACGTCCTGACTTTC.

This chain links TRBV4-1 with TRBJ1-6; D is possibly TRBD1 (5 bases). The V gene lost 0 bases and the J gene lost 10 bases, with 10 bases spanning the gap. CDR1 MGHRA and CDR2 YSYEKL come from the germline V gene. The CDR3 length is 14 residues. The CDR3 sequence: CASSQEQGRSPLHF. CDR3 nucleotide sequence: TGCGCCAGCAGCCAAGAGCAGGGCAGGTCACCCCTCCACTTT.

The gene calls are TRBV19 and TRBJ2-3; D is unclear. The V end lost 3 bases, the J end lost 0 bases, and 13 bases lay between the germline ends. This CDR3 comprises 16 residues. From germline, CDR1 is LNHDA and CDR2 SQIVND (reference sequence). The CDR3 region has the DNA TGTGCCAGTAGTATCTCCAGTGCCAGTAGCACAGATACGCAGTATTTT. This codes for CASSISSASSTDTQYF.

V and J are TRBV27 and TRBJ2-7, with 8 positions matching TRBD1. Looked up from germline, CDR1 is MNHEY and CDR2 is SMNVEV (reference sequence). CDR3 size: 12 residues. J was trimmed by 11 bases and V by 5 bases; bases with no gene match: 8. The CDR3 is CASSPGTGIKYF. CDR3 nucleotide sequence: TGTGCCAGCAGTCCCGGGACAGGAATTAAGTACTTC.

The chain uses TRBV5-6 and TRBJ1-4; D gene uncertain. The V end was cut by 4 bases, the J end by 6 bases, with 22 bases between. Germline values: CDR1 SGHDT, CDR2 YYEEEE. The CDR3 length is 17 residues. The CDR3 DNA follows: TGTGCCAGCAGCCCCCGTGCGGGGAGAGAATATGATGAAAAACTGTTTTTT. Translating it yields CASSPRAGREYDEKLFF.

The rearrangement links TRBV14 to TRBJ2-7; D is ambiguous. Trimming left V 4 bases short and J 0 bases short, with 13 bases between. The CDR3 length is 15 residues. Looked up from germline, CDR1 is SGHDN and CDR2 is FVKESK. In nucleotides, the CDR3 is TGTGCCAGCAGCCTCGACTTCCCCCACTCCTACGAGCAGTACTTC. This gives the protein CASSLDFPHSYEQYF.

V is TRBV29-1 and J is TRBJ2-1, with 8 bases lining up with TRBD1. V dropped 6 bases and J dropped 2; count of bases not matched to a gene: 6. Germline V gives CDR1 SQVTM, CDR2 ANQGSEA. The length of the CDR3 is 14 residues. Written as DNA, the CDR3 is TGCAGCGTGTACCGGGACAGGACCTACAATGAGCAGTTCTTC. This translates into CSVYRDRTYNEQFF.

The V and J genes are TRBV7-3 and TRBJ1-2, with TRBD1 matching over 9 bases. The CDR3 consists of 15 residues. Trimming at V came to 1 base and at J to 0 bases, leaving 0 bases not matched to a gene. Germline assignment: CDR1 SGHTA and CDR2 FQGTGA. The CDR3 loop is CASSLNRGPNYGYTF. The CDR3 DNA is TGTGCCAGCAGCTTAAACAGGGGGCCTAACTATGGCTACACCTTC.

V and J are TRBV19 and TRBJ2-2, with D possibly matching TRBD2 (6 bases). V was pared by 5 bases and J by 7 bases, with 11 bases between. The CDR3 is 13 residues long. Germline CDR1 reads LNHDA; CDR2 reads SQIVND (reference sequence). CDR3 loop: CASSGAEGGELFF. The CDR3 bases are TGTGCCAGTAGTGGTGCGGAGGGCGGGGAGCTGTTTTTT.